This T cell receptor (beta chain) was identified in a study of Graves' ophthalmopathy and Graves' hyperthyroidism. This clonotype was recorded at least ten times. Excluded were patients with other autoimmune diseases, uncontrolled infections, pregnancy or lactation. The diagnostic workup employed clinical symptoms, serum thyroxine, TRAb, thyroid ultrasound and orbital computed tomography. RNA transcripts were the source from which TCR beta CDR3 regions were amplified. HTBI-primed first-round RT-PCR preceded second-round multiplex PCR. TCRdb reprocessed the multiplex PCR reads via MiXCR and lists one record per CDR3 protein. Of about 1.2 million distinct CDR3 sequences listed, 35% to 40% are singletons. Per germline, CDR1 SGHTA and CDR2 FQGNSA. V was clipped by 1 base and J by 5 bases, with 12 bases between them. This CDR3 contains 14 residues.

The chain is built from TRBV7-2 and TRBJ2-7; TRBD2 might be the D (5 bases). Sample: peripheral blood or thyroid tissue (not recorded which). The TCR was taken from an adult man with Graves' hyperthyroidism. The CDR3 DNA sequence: TGTGCCAGCAGCTTAGAATACGGGGTCCACGAGCAGTACTTC. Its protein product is CASSLEYGVHEQYF.